The entry that follows covers one T cell receptor beta chain sequence. What it recognizes is unknown. In the PCR, 60 Vbeta and 13 Jbeta primers were used. Study processing details: Unique TCR beta chains numbered about 80 million in a later analysis, with roughly 9.9 million shared. Clones were sequenced by immunoSEQ multiplex PCR, and TCRdb holds only the in-frame ones, with some missing. The V and J calls and the clone size are those of that table, but D and trimming were determined from the DNA. The table includes roughly 180,000 clones, less than 90% detected once. Unrecorded immune exposure was likely among donors, who were nominally healthy when sampled. The data belong to a study of cytomegalovirus exposure and HLA in healthy donors. Germline CDR1 and CDR2: LNHDA and SQIVND (reference sequence). Germline trimming cut 8 bases from V and 6 bases from J; bases unmatched to any gene: 10. CDR3 length: 13 residues.

Study conclusions and caveats: Later analysis reportedly placed an Asian-associated ancestry cluster below the approximately 700-donor mean in N-insertions.

The source of this sequence is a boy between 10 and 17 years old in good health and CMV-seronegative. The V call is TRBV19, the J call TRBJ2-7; 7 nucleotides align to TRBD2. The sequenced sample consisted of PBMCs. The CDR3: CASGREFMGEQYF. The CDR3 DNA is TGTGCCAGTGGGAGGGAGTTCATGGGCGAGCAGTACTTC.